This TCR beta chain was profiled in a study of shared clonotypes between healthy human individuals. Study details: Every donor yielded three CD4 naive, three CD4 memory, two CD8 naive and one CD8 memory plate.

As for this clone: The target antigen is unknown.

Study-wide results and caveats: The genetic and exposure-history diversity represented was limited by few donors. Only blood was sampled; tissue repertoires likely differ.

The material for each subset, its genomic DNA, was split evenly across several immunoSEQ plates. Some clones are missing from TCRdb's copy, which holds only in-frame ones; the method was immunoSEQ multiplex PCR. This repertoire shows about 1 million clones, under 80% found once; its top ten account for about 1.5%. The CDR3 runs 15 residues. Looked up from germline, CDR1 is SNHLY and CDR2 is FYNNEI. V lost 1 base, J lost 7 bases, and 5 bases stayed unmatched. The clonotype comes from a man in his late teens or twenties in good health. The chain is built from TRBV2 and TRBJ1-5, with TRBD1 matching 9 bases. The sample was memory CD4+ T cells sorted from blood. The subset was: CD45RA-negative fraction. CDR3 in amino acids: CASSEEQGARQPQHF. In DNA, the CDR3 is TGTGCCAGCAGTGAAGAACAGGGGGCGAGGCAGCCCCAGCATTTT.